Listed below are T cell receptor beta chains from one sample, sequenced in a study of cytomegalovirus exposure and HLA in healthy donors. The assay was immunoSEQ multiplex PCR, and TCRdb's table has in-frame clones only and misses some. This table lists fewer than 85,000 clones. Sequenced sample: PBMCs. The receptor source for this set is a female donor in good health and CMV-seropositive. Both conserved end residues are part of each CDR3. A D gene is named only where the DNA matches it firmly.

V gene	J gene	D gene	CDR3 DNA	CDR3 protein
TRBV7-9	TRBJ2-7	TRBD2	TGTGCCAGCAGCCCGAGGACTAGCGGGGGGCCCGCCTACGAGCAGTACTTC	CASSPRTSGGPAYEQYF
TRBV29-1	TRBJ2-1	.	TGCAGCGTTGAGGGGGCGCAGATGGGTGAGCAGTTCTTC	CSVEGAQMGEQFF
TRBV6-6	TRBJ2-7	TRBD1	TGTGCCAGCAAAACCCGGGACAGGGTATTGGACGAGCAGTACTTC	CASKTRDRVLDEQYF
TRBV6-1	TRBJ1-1	.	TGTGCCAGCAGTGAACCAGGGGCGCTAATGAACACTGAAGCTTTCTTT	CASSEPGALMNTEAFF
TRBV18	TRBJ2-7	.	TGTGCCAGCTCACCGGGGGCAGGGATCTCCTACGAGCAGTACTTC	CASSPGAGISYEQYF
TRBV5-1	TRBJ2-3	TRBD1	TGCGCCAGCAGCTCCGGGACAGGCAAAGATACGCAGTATTTT	CASSSGTGKDTQYF
TRBV10-3	TRBJ1-2	TRBD1	TGTGCCATCAGTGAGTCCGGGGGACAGGGGGCGTATGGCTACACCTTC	CAISESGGQGAYGYTF
TRBV19	TRBJ1-3	.	TGTGCCAGTAGTATCCCTTCTGGAAACACCATATATTTT	CASSIPSGNTIYF
TRBV9	TRBJ2-7	.	TGTGCCAGCAGCCCCCACAACACTATCTACGAGCAGTACTTC	CASSPHNTIYEQYF
TRBV19	TRBJ2-1	TRBD2	TGTGCCAGTAGTCCTTCTAGCGGCGGTGAGCAGTTCTTC	CASSPSSGGEQFF
TRBV27	TRBJ2-7	TRBD2	TGTGCCAGCAGCGACGGGACTAAGTCCTACGAGCAGTACTTC	CASSDGTKSYEQYF
TRBV5-1	TRBJ1-5	TRBD1	TGCGCCAGCAGCGAAGGGACAGGGTACAATCAGCCCCAGCATTTT	CASSEGTGYNQPQHF
TRBV28	TRBJ2-3	TRBD1	TGTGCCAGCAGTCCACACAGGGGGCAAGGCACAGATACGCAGTATTTT	CASSPHRGQGTDTQYF
TRBV28	TRBJ2-7	TRBD2	TGTGCCAGCAGTTTCTCTTCTAGCGGCTACGAGCAGTACTTC	CASSFSSSGYEQYF
TRBV28	TRBJ2-2	TRBD2	TGTGCCTGCCTTGGGGGAGGGGTGAACACCGGGGAGCTGTTTTTT	CACLGGGVNTGELFF
TRBV29-1	TRBJ2-2	.	TGCAGCGTTAGGGGGGGGGAGCTGTTTTTT	CSVRGGELFF
TRBV11-2	TRBJ2-3	TRBD1	TGTGCCAGCAGCTCGGGACAGGATACGCAGTATTTT	CASSSGQDTQYF
TRBV6-1	TRBJ2-2	TRBD1	TGTGCCAGCAGCGATAGGGACAGTAACACCGGGGAGCTGTTTTTT	CASSDRDSNTGELFF
TRBV7-3	TRBJ2-1	.	TGTGCCAGCAGCCTAAGCGGGCAAACCTACAATGAGCAGTTCTTC	CASSLSGQTYNEQFF
TRBV4-1	TRBJ2-3	.	TGCGCCAGCAGCTCTCTAGCTTCGGGCTACACAGATACGCAGTATTTT	CASSSLASGYTDTQYF
TRBV5-4	TRBJ1-2	.	TGTGCCAGCAGCAAAAACCGGGGGGACTATGGCTACACCTTC	CASSKNRGDYGYTF
TRBV28	TRBJ2-5	TRBD2	TGTGCCAGCATCCCAAAATGGACTAGCGTAGAGACCCAGTACTTC	CASIPKWTSVETQYF
TRBV10-3	TRBJ2-7	TRBD1	TGTGCCATCAAGAGTCCTCCGGGACAGGGGACCTACGAGCAGTACTTC	CAIKSPPGQGTYEQYF
TRBV5-1	TRBJ1-2	.	TGCGCCAGCAGCTTGGACAGTCTTAACTATGGCTACACCTTC	CASSLDSLNYGYTF
TRBV14	TRBJ2-5	TRBD2	TGTGCCAGCAGCCAAGATTGGGTACTAGCGGCCCAAGAGACCCAGTACTTC	CASSQDWVLAAQETQYF
TRBV6-5	TRBJ2-7	TRBD1	TGTGCCAGCAGTTCTCCCGGGACAGGGTTCTACGAGCAGTACTTC	CASSSPGTGFYEQYF
TRBV4-2	TRBJ2-7	TRBD2	TGTGCCAGCAGCCCCCTAGCGGCCCTCTCCGAGCAGTACTTC	CASSPLAALSEQYF